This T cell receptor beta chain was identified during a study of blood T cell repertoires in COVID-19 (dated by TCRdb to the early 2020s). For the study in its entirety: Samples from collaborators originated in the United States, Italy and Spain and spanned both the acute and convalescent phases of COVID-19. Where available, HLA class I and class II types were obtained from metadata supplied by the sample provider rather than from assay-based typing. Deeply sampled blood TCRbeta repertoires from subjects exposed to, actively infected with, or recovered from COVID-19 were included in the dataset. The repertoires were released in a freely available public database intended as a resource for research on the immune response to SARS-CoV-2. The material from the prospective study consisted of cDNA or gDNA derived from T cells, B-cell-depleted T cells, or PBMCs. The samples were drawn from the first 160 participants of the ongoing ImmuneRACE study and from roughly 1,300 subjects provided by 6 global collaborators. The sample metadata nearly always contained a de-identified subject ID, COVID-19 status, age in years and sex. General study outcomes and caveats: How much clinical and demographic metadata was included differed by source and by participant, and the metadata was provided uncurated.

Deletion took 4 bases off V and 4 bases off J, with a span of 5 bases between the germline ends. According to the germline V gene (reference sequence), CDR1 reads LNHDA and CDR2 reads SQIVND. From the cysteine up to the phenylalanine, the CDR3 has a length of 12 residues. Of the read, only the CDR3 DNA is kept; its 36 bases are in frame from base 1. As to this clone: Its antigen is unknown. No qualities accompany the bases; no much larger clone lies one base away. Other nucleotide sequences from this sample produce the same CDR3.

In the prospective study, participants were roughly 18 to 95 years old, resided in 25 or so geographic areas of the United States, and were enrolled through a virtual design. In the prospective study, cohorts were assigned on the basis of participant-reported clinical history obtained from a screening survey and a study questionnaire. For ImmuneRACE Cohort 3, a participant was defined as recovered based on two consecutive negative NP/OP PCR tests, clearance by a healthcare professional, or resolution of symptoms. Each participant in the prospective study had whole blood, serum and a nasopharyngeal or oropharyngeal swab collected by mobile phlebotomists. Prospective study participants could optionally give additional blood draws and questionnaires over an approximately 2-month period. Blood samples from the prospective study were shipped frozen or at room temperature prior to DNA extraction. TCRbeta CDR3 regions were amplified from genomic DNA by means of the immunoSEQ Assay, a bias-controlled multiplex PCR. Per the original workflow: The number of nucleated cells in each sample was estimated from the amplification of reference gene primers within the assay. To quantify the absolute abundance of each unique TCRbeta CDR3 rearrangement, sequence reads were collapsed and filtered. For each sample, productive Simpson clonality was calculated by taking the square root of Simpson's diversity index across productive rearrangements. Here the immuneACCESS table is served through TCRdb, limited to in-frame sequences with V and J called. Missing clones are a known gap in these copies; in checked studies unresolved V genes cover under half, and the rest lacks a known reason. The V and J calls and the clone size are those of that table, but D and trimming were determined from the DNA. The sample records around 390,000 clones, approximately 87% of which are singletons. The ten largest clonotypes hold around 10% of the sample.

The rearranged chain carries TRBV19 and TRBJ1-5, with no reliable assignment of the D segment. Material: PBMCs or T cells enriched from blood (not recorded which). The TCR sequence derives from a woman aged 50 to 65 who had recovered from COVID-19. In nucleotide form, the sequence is TGTGCCAGTAGTACACTGAATCAGCCCCAGCATTTT. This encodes CASSTLNQPQHF.